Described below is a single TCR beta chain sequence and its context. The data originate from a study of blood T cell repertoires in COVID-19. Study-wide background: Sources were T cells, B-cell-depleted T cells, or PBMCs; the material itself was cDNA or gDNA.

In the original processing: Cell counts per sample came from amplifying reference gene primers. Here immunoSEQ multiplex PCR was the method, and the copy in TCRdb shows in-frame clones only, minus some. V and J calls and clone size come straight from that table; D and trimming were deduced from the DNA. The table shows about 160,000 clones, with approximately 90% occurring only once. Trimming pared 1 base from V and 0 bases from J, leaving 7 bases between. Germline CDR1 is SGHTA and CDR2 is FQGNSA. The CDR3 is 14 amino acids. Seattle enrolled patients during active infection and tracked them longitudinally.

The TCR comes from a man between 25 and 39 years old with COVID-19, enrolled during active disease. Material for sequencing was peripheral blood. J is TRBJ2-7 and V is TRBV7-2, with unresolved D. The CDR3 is CASSLEILSYEQYF. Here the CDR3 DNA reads TGTGCCAGCAGCTTAGAAATCCTCTCCTACGAGCAGTACTTC.